This T cell receptor beta chain came from a study of T cells in Graves' hyperthyroidism and ophthalmopathy. TCR beta CDR3 regions were amplified from RNA. Researchers ran a first-round RT-PCR on the TCR CDR3 using the HTBI primer set. TCRdb recomputed calls from the multiplex PCR reads with MiXCR, one row per CDR3 protein. The sample shows 700,000 or so distinct CDR3 sequences, roughly 15% of them seen only once. The hyperthyroidism was newly diagnosed and had lasted under 2 months; the patients were aged 18 to 65. The V and J ends lost 4 bases and 4 bases respectively, with 10 bases between them. Germline V gives CDR1 MNHEY, CDR2 SVGEGT. This CDR3 spans 13 amino acids. In this sample, this clonotype turned up many times.

Sequencing input: blood. J is TRBJ1-2 and V is TRBV6-2 or TRBV6-3, with a possible D match to TRBD1 (5 bases). This sequence was found in a man younger than 30 with Graves' hyperthyroidism. For the CDR3, the DNA is TGTGCCAGCAGTTCGACAGCCCTCTATGGCTACACCTTC. This codes for CASSSTALYGYTF.